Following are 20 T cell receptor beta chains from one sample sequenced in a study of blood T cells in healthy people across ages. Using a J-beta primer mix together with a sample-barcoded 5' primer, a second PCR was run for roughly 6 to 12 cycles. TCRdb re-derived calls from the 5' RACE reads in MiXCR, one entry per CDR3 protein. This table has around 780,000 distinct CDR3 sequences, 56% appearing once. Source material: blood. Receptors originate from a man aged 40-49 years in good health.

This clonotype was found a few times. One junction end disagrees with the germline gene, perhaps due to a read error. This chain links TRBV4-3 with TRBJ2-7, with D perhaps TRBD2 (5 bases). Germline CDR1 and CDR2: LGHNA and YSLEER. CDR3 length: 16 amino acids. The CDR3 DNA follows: TGCGCCAGCGGCCAAGGTTATTCGACTATCTCCTACGAGCAGTACTTC. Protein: CASGQGYSTISYEQYF.

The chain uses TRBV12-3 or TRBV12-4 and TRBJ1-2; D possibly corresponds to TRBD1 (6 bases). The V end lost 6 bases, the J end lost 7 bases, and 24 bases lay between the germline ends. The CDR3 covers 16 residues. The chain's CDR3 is CASRPSPTGRVGGYTF. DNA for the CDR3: TGTGCCAGCAGACCATCACCGACAGGTCGAGTAGGTGGCTACACCTTC.

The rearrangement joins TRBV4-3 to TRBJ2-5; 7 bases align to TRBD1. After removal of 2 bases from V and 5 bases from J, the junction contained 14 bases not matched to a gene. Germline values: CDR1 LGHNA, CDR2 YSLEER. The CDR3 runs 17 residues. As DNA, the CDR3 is TGCGCCAGCAGCCAATATCACAGGGGTAATGGTGGGGAGACCCAGTACTTC. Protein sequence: CASSQYHRGNGGETQYF.

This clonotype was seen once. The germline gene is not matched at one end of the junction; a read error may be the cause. Here the CDR3 reads CASSLARLTGAFF. CDR3 bases: TGTGCCAGCAGCTTAGCCCGGCTCACTGGAGCTTTCTTT. This sequence joins TRBV7-2 and TRBJ1-1; D not resolved. In germline, CDR1 is SGHTA, CDR2 FQGNSA. The CDR3 loop spans 13 amino acids.

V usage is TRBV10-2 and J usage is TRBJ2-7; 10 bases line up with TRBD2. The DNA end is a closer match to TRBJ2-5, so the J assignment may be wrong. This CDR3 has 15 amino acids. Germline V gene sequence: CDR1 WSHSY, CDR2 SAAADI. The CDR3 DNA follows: TGCGCCAGCACCCTAGCGGGAGTGGTCCAAGAGACCCAGTACTTC. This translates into CASTLAGVVQETQYF.

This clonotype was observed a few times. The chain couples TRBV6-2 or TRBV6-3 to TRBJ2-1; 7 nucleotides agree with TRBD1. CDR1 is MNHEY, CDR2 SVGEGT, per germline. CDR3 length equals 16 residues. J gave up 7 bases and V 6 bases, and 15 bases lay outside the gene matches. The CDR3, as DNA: TGTGCCAGCAGCCAAAACAGGGGCCAGCAGGGGAATGAGCAGTTCTTC. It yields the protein CASSQNRGQQGNEQFF.

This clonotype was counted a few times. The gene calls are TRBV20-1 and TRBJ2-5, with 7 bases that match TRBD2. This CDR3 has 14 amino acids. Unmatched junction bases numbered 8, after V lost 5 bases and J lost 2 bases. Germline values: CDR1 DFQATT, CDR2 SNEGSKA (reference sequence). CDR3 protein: CSAARGDSQETQYF. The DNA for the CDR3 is TGCAGTGCTGCTCGGGGGGACTCTCAAGAGACCCAGTACTTC.

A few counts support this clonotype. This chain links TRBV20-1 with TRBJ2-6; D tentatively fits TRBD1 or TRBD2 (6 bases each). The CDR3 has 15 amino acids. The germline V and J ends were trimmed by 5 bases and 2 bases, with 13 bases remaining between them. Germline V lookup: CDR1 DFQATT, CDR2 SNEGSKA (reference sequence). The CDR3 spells CSARGGGPGANVLTF. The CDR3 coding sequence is TGCAGTGCTCGCGGAGGGGGTCCTGGGGCCAACGTCCTGACTTTC.

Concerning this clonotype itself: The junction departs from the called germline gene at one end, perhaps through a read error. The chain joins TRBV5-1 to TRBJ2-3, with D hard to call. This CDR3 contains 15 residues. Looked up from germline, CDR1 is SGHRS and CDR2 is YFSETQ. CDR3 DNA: TGCGCCAGCAACTTGGGTAGTTCTAGCACAGATACGCAGTATTTT. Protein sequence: CASNLGSSSTDTQYF.

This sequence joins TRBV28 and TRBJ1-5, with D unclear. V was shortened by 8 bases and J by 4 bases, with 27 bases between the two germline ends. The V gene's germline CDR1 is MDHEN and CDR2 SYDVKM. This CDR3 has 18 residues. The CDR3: CASRSFQIGRGKNQPQHF. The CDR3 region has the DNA TGTGCCAGCCGAAGCTTTCAGATTGGGAGAGGGAAAAATCAGCCCCAGCATTTT.

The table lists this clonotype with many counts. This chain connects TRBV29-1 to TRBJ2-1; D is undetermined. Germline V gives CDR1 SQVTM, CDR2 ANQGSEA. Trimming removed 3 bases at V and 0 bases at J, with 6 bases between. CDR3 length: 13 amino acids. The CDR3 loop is CSVDLSSYNEQFF. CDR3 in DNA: TGCAGCGTTGACCTAAGCTCCTACAATGAGCAGTTCTTC.

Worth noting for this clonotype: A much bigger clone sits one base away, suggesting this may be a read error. The CDR3 nucleotides are TGTGCCGGCAGTATTAGTGAGGCGGAAACAGATACGCAGTATTTT. Amino acid sequence: CAGSISEAETDTQYF. The chain combines TRBV6-4 with TRBJ2-3; D not resolved. The length of the CDR3 is 15 residues. CDR1 is MRHNA and CDR2 is SNTAGT in the germline V gene.

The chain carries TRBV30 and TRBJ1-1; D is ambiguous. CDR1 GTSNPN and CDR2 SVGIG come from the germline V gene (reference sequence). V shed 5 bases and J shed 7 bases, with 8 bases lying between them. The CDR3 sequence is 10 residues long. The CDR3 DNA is TGTGCCTGGGGAAGCTTTGAAGCTTTCTTT. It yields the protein CAWGSFEAFF.

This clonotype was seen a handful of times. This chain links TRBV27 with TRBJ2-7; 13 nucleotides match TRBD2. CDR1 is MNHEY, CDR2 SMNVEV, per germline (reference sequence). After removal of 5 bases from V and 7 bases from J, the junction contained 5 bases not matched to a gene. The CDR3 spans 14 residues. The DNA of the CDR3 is TGTGCCAGCAGTCTGCCGGGACTAGCGGGAGAGCAGTACTTC. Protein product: CASSLPGLAGEQYF.

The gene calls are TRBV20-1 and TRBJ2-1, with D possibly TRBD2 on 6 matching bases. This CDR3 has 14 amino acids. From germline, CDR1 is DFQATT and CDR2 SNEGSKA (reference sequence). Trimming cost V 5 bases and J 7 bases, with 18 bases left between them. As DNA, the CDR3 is TGCAGTGCTGTTAGGGACTCCCTTGGGAATGAGCAGTTCTTC. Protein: CSAVRDSLGNEQFF.

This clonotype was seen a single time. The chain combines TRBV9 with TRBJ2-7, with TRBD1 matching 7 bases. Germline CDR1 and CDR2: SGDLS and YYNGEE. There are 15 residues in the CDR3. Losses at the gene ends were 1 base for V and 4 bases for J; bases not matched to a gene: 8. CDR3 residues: CASSVKGGSRYEQYF. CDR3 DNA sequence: TGTGCCAGCAGCGTAAAAGGGGGCTCTCGATACGAGCAGTACTTC.

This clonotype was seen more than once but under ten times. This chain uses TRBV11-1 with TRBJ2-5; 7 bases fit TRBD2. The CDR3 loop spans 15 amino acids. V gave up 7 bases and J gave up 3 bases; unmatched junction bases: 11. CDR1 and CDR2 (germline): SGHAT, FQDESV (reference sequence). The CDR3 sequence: CASNPNPGLKETQYF. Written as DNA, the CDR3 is TGTGCCAGCAACCCTAATCCGGGACTAAAAGAGACCCAGTACTTC. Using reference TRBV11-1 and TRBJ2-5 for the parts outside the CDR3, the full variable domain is EAEVAQSPRYKITEKSQAVAFWCDPISGHATLYWYRQILGQGPELLVQFQDESVVDDSQLPKDRFSAERLKGVDSTLKIQPAELGDSAMYLCASNPNPGLKETQYFGPGTRLLVL.

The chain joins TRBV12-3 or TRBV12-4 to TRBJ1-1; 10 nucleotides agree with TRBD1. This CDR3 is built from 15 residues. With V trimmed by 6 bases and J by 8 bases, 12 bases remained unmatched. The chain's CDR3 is CASRLTGTGVREAFF. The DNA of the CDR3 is TGTGCCAGCAGGCTAACCGGGACAGGGGTTCGAGAAGCTTTCTTT.

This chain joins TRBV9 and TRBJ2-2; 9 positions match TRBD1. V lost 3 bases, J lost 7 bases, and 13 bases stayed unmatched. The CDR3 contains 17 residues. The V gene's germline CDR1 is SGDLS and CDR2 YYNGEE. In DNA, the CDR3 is TGTGCCAGCAGCGCAACAACCGGGACAGGGAGAATCGGGGAGCTGTTTTTT. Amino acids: CASSATTGTGRIGELFF.

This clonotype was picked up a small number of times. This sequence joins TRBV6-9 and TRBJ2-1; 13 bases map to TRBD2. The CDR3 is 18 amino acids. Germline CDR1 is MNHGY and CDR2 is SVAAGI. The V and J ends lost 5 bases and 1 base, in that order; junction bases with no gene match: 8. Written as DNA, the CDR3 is TGTGCCAGCAGTCAGACCCGACTAGCGGGGGGTTCCTACAATGAGCAGTTCTTC. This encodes CASSQTRLAGGSYNEQFF.